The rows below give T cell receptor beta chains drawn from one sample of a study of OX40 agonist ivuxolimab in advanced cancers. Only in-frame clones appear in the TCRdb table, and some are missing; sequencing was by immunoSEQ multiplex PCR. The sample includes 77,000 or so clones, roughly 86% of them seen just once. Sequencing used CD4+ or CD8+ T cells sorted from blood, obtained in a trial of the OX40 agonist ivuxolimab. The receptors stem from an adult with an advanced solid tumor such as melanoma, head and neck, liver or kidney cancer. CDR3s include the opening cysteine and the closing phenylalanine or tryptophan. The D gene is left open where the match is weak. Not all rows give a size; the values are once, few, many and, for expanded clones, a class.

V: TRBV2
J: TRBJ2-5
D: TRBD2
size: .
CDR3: CASTLSSGQYF
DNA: TGTGCCAGCACCCTTTCTAGCGGCCAGTACTTC

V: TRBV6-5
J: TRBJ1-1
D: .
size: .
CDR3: CASRFGLVGEAFF
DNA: TGTGCCAGCCGGTTTGGCCTAGTAGGTGAAGCTTTCTTT

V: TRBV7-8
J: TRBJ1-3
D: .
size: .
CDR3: CASSGRTDRSGNTIYF
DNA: TGTGCCAGCAGCGGGAGGACGGACCGCTCTGGAAACACCATATATTTT

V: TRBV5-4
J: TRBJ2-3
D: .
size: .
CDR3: CASSLPGLGTDTQYF
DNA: TGTGCCAGCAGCTTACCGGGACTTGGCACAGATACGCAGTATTTT

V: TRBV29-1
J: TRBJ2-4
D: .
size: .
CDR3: CSVAGAAKNIQYF
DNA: TGCAGCGTTGCCGGGGCAGCCAAAAACATTCAGTACTTC

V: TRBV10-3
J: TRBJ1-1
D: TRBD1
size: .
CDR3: CAIQNRGQDTEAFF
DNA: TGTGCCATCCAGAACAGGGGTCAAGACACTGAAGCTTTCTTT

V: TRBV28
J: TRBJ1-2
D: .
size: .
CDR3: CASSKGSYGYTF
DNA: TGTGCCAGCAGCAAGGGATCCTATGGCTACACCTTC

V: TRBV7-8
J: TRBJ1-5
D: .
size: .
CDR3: CASSSTSPQDQPQHF
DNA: TGTGCCAGCAGCTCTACCAGCCCGCAAGATCAGCCCCAGCATTTT

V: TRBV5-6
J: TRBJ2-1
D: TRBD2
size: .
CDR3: CASSYRTSGNYNEQFF
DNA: TGTGCCAGCAGCTATCGGACTAGCGGAAACTACAATGAGCAGTTCTTC

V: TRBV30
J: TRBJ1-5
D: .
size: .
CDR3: CAWSRGMGQPQHF
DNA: TGTGCCTGGAGTAGGGGGATGGGTCAGCCCCAGCATTTT

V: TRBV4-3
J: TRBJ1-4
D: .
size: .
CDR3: CASSHAVGLSNEKLFF
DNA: TGCGCCAGCAGCCATGCGGTGGGGCTGTCTAATGAAAAACTGTTTTTT

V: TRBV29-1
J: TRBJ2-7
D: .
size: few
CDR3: CSVDGDGGLEQYF
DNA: TGCAGCGTTGATGGGGACGGAGGACTTGAGCAGTACTTC

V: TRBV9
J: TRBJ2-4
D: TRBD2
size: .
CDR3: CASSPRTSGGDLAKNIQYF
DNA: TGTGCCAGCAGCCCACGGACTAGCGGGGGCGACCTAGCCAAAAACATTCAGTACTTC

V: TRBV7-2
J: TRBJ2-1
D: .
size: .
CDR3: CASSLPSYNEQFF
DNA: TGTGCCAGCAGCTTACCCTCCTACAATGAGCAGTTCTTC

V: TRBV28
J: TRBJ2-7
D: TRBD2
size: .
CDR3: CASTPGLAGTYEQYF
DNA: TGTGCCAGCACCCCCGGGCTAGCGGGGACCTACGAGCAGTACTTC

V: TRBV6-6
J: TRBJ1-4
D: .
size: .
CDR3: CASSYTGHPTNEKLFF
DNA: TGTGCCAGCAGTTACACGGGACACCCAACTAATGAAAAACTGTTTTTT

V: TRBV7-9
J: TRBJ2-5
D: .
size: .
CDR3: CASTLQETQYF
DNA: TGTGCCAGCACCTTGCAAGAGACCCAGTACTTC

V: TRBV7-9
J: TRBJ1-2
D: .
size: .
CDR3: CASSLGVGPNYGYTF
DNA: TGTGCCAGCAGCTTAGGAGTGGGACCTAACTATGGCTACACCTTC

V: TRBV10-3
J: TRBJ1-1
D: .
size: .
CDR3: CAISQGVNTEAFF
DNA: TGTGCCATCAGTCAAGGGGTGAACACTGAAGCTTTCTTT

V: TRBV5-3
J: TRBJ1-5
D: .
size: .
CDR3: CAKTDSNQPQHF
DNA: TGTGCCAAAACAGATAGCAATCAGCCCCAGCATTTT

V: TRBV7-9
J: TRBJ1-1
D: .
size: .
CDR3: CASSLITRVTEAFF
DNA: TGTGCCAGCAGCTTAATAACCAGGGTGACTGAAGCTTTCTTT

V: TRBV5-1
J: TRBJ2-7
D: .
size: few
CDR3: CASSLGTRAGYEQYF
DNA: TGCGCCAGCAGCTTGGGGACGAGGGCGGGCTACGAGCAGTACTTC

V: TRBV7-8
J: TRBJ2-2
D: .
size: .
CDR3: CASSLGARAGELFF
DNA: TGTGCCAGCAGCTTAGGGGCCCGCGCCGGGGAGCTGTTTTTT

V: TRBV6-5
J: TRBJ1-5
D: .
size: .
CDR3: CASSSRVGNQPQHF
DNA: TGTGCCAGCTCTAGCAGGGTTGGCAATCAGCCCCAGCATTTT

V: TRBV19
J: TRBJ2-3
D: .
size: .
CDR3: CACQPAGSDTQYF
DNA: TGTGCCTGCCAGCCCGCGGGATCAGATACGCAGTATTTT

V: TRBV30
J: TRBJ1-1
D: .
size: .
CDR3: CAWRRRGIGNTEAFF
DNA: TGTGCCTGGAGACGCAGGGGTATAGGGAACACTGAAGCTTTCTTT

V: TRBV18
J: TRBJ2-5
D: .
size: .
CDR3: CASSPRASGKETQYF
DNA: TGTGCCAGCTCACCACGGGCTTCGGGGAAAGAGACCCAGTACTTC

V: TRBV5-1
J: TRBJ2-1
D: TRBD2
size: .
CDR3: CASSFRGGSYNEQFF
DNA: TGCGCCAGCAGCTTCCGCGGGGGCTCCTACAATGAGCAGTTCTTC